This T cell receptor beta chain was identified in a study of T cell responses to AZD1222 COVID-19 vaccine. Notes on the study in general: White British ancestry dominated among donors, who included more females, and clonal diversity was possibly underestimated. Once two AZD1222 doses were given, Spike-specific TCR breadth and depth went up. Nearly half of spike-specific TCRs reportedly target unmutated variant regions. Only a handful of AZD1222 recipients, six or seven in all, had baseline seropositivity.

Sequencing was performed with immunoSEQ multiplex PCR; in TCRdb, only in-frame clones are kept and a portion is missing. The sample consists of under 150,000 clones, 85% to 90% of them appearing once. Germline CDR1 and CDR2: LGHDT and YNNKEL (reference sequence). V gave up 1 base and J gave up 4 bases, with 10 bases separating them. There are 14 residues in the CDR3. With regard to this clone: What it recognizes is unknown.

This clonotype was sampled from an adult who received the AZD1222 COVID-19 vaccine. V gene TRBV3-1 (or the pseudogene TRBV3-2) combines with J gene TRBJ1-2; possible D gene TRBD1, 6 bases. Sequenced material: peripheral blood, taken 28 days after the second AZD1222 dose. The CDR3 coding sequence is TGTGCCAGCAGCCAAGGGACAGCCCTCTATGGCTACACCTTC. Its translation is CASSQGTALYGYTF.